This TCR beta chain derives from a study of cytomegalovirus exposure and HLA in healthy donors. The V gene's germline CDR1 is SGHTA and CDR2 FQGNSA. With 3 bases removed from V and 2 bases from J, the gap between germline ends came to 14 bases. The CDR3 has 16 residues. Each donor was healthy, and each was a bone marrow donor. Primers: 60 Vbeta forward and 13 Jbeta reverse. Clones were read by immunoSEQ multiplex PCR, and TCRdb kept only the in-frame ones, dropping some. The repertoire consists of about 150,000 clones, with around 80% occurring once and the leading ten covering roughly 13%. Input material: PBMCs. This chain uses TRBV7-2 with TRBJ1-3; no clear D gene. The sequence derives from a man aged 25 to 40 in good health and CMV-seropositive. CDR3 amino acids: CASSFTLSFTGNTIYF. As DNA, the CDR3 is TGTGCCAGCAGCTTCACCCTCAGTTTTACTGGAAACACCATATATTTT.